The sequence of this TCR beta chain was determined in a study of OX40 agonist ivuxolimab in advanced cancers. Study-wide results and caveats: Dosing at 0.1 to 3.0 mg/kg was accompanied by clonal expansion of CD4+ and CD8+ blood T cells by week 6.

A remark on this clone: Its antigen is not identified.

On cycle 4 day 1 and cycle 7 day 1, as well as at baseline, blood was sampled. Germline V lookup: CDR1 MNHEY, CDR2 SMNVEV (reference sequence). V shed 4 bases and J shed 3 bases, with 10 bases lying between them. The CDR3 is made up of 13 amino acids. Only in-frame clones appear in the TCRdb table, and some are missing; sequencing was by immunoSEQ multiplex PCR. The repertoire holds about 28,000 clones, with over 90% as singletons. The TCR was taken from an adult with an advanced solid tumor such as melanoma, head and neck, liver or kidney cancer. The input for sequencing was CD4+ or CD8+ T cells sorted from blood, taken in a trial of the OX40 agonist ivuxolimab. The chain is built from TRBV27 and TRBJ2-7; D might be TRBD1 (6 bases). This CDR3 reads CASSWGRGYEQYF. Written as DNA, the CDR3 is TGTGCCAGCAGTTGGGGCAGGGGCTACGAGCAGTACTTC.